Following are 24 T cell receptor beta chains from one sample sequenced in a study of human T cells and chemical hapten exposure. The authors extracted total RNA from unfractionated whole blood. One entry per CDR3 protein, called by TCRdb with MiXCR from the 5' RACE reads. The sample records more than 60,000 distinct CDR3 sequences, around a sixth being singletons. These receptors were taken from a female donor in good health.

This sequence joins TRBV27 and TRBJ1-1; D gene ambiguous. V shed 1 base and J shed 7 bases, with 16 bases lying between them. This CDR3 region has 15 residues. The germline V gene has CDR1 MNHEY and CDR2 SMNVEV (reference sequence). CDR3 amino acids: CASSLFPVPTSEAFF. The CDR3 DNA reads TGTGCCAGCAGTTTATTTCCCGTTCCAACCAGTGAAGCTTTCTTT.

The rearrangement uses TRBV7-9 and TRBJ2-1, with 9 bases aligning to TRBD1. The CDR3 has 18 residues. V dropped 9 bases and J dropped 5; count of bases not matched to a gene: 20. Germline-derived CDR1 and CDR2 are SEHNR and FQNEAQ (reference sequence). The CDR3 loop reads CASRSGTGSIGTDNEQFF. The CDR3 nucleotides are TGTGCCAGTCGGTCCGGGACAGGGAGTATAGGTACTGACAATGAGCAGTTCTTC.

This clonotype was detected many times. The V gene is TRBV12-3 or TRBV12-4, the J gene TRBJ2-1, with 12 bases that match TRBD2. V was pared by 3 bases and J by 2 bases, with 5 bases of the junction left unmatched. The CDR3 is 17 amino acids. As DNA, the CDR3 is TGTGCCAGCAGTTTCATAGGACTAGCGGGGCCCTACAATGAGCAGTTCTTC. As protein: CASSFIGLAGPYNEQFF.

This clonotype was detected only a few times. The rearrangement links TRBV14 to TRBJ2-2, with TRBD1 as a possible D gene (6 bases). The CDR3 is 15 residues long. Between the trimmed V and J ends, which lost 3 bases and 1 base, there was a span of 9 bases. The germline V gene has CDR1 SGHDN and CDR2 FVKESK. As DNA, the CDR3 is TGTGCCAGCAGCCAGAGGGGACAGAACACCGGGGAGCTGTTTTTT. Its protein product is CASSQRGQNTGELFF.

The chain recombines TRBV19 with TRBJ2-3; D may be TRBD1 (6 bases). CDR1 LNHDA and CDR2 SQIVND come from the germline V gene (reference sequence). CDR3 length: 14 amino acids. V lost 6 bases and J lost 6, with 16 bases in between. CDR3 region: CASSTPRGADTQYF. The CDR3 DNA is TGTGCCAGTAGCACCCCCAGGGGAGCGGATACGCAGTATTTT.

The chain has TRBV30 and TRBJ1-1; D possibly corresponds to TRBD1 (6 bases). Germline values: CDR1 GTSNPN, CDR2 SVGIG (reference sequence). V was pared by 3 bases and J by 0 bases, with 8 bases between. CDR3 length: 13 residues. CDR3 in DNA: TGTGCCTGGAGGGACAGTCTGAACACTGAAGCTTTCTTT. It encodes CAWRDSLNTEAFF.

J is TRBJ1-1 and V is TRBV21-1. TRBV21-1 is flagged as a pseudogene. This CDR3 contains 9 residues. CDR3 DNA: TGTGCCAGCAGCCGAAAGGCTTTCTTT. Encoded protein: CASSRKAFF.

This chain links TRBV14 with TRBJ2-5; D possibly uses TRBD1 or TRBD2 (5 bases each). CDR1 and CDR2 (germline): SGHDN, FVKESK. The V and J ends lost 4 bases and 6 bases respectively, with 15 bases between them. This CDR3 has 14 residues. The CDR3 coding sequence is TGTGCCAGCAGCCGGGGACGTACGACGCAGACCCAGTACTTC. Translation gives CASSRGRTTQTQYF.

This chain uses TRBV18 with TRBJ1-2, with D possibly matching TRBD1 (6 bases). The length of the CDR3 is 16 residues. Germline values: CDR1 KGHSH, CDR2 LQKENI. V shed 3 bases and J shed 2 bases, with 16 bases lying between them. CDR3 bases: TGTGCCAGCTCACCGACCGGGGAAGGGGGAAACTATGGCTACACCTTC. This translates into CASSPTGEGGNYGYTF.

This clonotype was observed a handful of times. J is TRBJ1-5 and V is TRBV12-3 or TRBV12-4; 9 positions agree with TRBD1. The V gene end was trimmed by 5 bases and the J gene end by 4 bases; junction bases not matched to a gene: 6. The CDR3 is 15 amino acids. CDR3 sequence reads: CASSQTGGGNQPQHF. DNA for the CDR3: TGTGCCAGCAGTCAGACAGGGGGGGGGAATCAGCCCCAGCATTTT.

The rearrangement joins TRBV5-1 to TRBJ2-3; D unclear. CDR3 size: 14 residues. Germline-derived CDR1 and CDR2 are SGHRS and YFSETQ. V lost 0 bases, J lost 4 bases, and 9 bases lay in between. The CDR3 nucleotides read TGCGCCAGCAGCTTGGGGTCAAGGGCAGATACGCAGTATTTT. Translated: CASSLGSRADTQYF.

This clonotype has more than one count but fewer than ten. This chain links TRBV19 with TRBJ2-7; D might be TRBD1 (6 bases). V lost 2 bases and J lost 0, with 8 bases in between. Germline CDR1 reads LNHDA; CDR2 reads SQIVND (reference sequence). CDR3 length: 14 amino acids. This CDR3 reads CASSIRDTSYEQYF. For the CDR3, the DNA is TGTGCCAGTAGTATACGGGACACCTCCTACGAGCAGTACTTC. Combining the CDR3 with reference TRBV19 and TRBJ2-7 gives the whole variable domain DGGITQSPKYLFRKEGQNVTLSCEQNLNHDAMYWYRQDPGQGLRLIYYSQIVNDFQKGDIAEGYSVSREKKESFPLTVTSAQKNPTAFYLCASSIRDTSYEQYFGPGTRLTVT.

The chain carries TRBV2 and TRBJ1-1, with D perhaps TRBD1 (6 bases). Trimming shortened V by 10 bases and J by 0 bases, and 18 bases separated the two germline ends. There are 15 residues in the CDR3. Germline V gene lookup returns CDR1 SNHLY and CDR2 FYNNEI. The CDR3 loop is CATRQGTTVNTEAFF. CDR3 bases: TGTGCCACCCGCCAGGGGACGACTGTGAACACTGAAGCTTTCTTT. The whole variable domain, filled in from reference TRBV2 and TRBJ1-1, reads EPEVTQTPSHQVTQMGQEVILRCVPISNHLYFYWYRQILGQKVEFLVSFYNNEISEKSEIFDDQFSVERPDGSNFTLKIRSTKLEDSAMYFCATRQGTTVNTEAFFGQGTRLTVV.

The chain recombines TRBV2 with TRBJ1-2; tentative D call: TRBD1 (6 bases). The V gene lost 5 bases and the J gene lost 2 bases, with 24 bases spanning the gap. CDR1 is SNHLY and CDR2 is FYNNEI in the germline V gene. The CDR3 totals 18 residues. In DNA, the CDR3 is TGTGCCAGCAGTCACCTCGAACGAGACAGGCCCCTCAACTATGGCTACACCTTC. Amino acid sequence: CASSHLERDRPLNYGYTF.

This clonotype was counted a few times. The chain combines TRBV7-2 with TRBJ2-7; a weak D match, TRBD2 (5 bases). The CDR3 runs to 15 residues. The germline CDR1 and CDR2 sequences are SGHTA and FQGNSA. V lost 3 bases to trimming and J lost 4 bases, with 16 bases between them. For the CDR3, the DNA is TGTGCCAGCAGCTTGGTATGGACTGGATTTTACGAGCAGTACTTC. It yields the protein CASSLVWTGFYEQYF.

The V call is TRBV7-2, the J call TRBJ2-5, with 8 bases fitting TRBD1. V was clipped by 5 bases and J by 4 bases; unmatched bases: 9. The CDR3 consists of 15 residues. CDR1 is SGHTA, CDR2 FQGNSA, per germline. CDR3 coding DNA: TGTGCCAGCAGCCCTTGGACAGGGCAGGCAGAGACCCAGTACTTC. Encoded protein: CASSPWTGQAETQYF.

This chain connects TRBV20-1 to TRBJ2-1; D call uncertain. Trimming took 3 bases from V and 0 from J, leaving 12 bases between them. CDR1 is DFQATT, CDR2 SNEGSKA, per germline (reference sequence). This CDR3 region has 15 residues. The CDR3 here is CSARKTPSSYNEQFF. The CDR3 bases are TGCAGTGCTAGGAAGACTCCTAGCTCCTACAATGAGCAGTTCTTC.

This clonotype appeared a few times. The rearrangement links TRBV18 to TRBJ2-7, with D unclear. Germline V gene data show CDR1 as KGHSH and CDR2 as LQKENI. The CDR3 totals 12 residues. V gave up 6 bases and J gave up 4 bases, with 10 bases separating them. As DNA, the CDR3 is TGTGCCAGCTCCCCTCAGAATTACGAGCAGTACTTC. The encoded protein is CASSPQNYEQYF.

This clonotype has a handful of counts. This chain uses TRBV3-1 with TRBJ1-2; 7 bases fit TRBD1. This CDR3 is built from 15 residues. CDR1 LGHDT and CDR2 YNNKEL come from the germline V gene (reference sequence). V shed 0 bases, J shed 4 bases, and the junction held 5 bases outside the gene matches. CDR3 sequence: CASSQEGTASYGYTF. CDR3 in DNA: TGTGCCAGCAGCCAAGAGGGGACAGCTTCCTATGGCTACACCTTC.

The chain recombines TRBV27 with TRBJ2-7; 10 bases are a match to TRBD2. Germline V lookup: CDR1 MNHEY, CDR2 SMNVEV (reference sequence). The V segment lost 4 bases and the J segment 0 bases; nucleotides outside the gene matches: 12. The CDR3 extends over 18 amino acids. The CDR3 DNA reads as TGTGCCAGCAGTTCAACACTTTACGGACTAGCGGCCTCCTACGAGCAGTACTTC. Amino acids: CASSSTLYGLAASYEQYF.

This clonotype turned up a few times. This rearrangement joins TRBV10-3 to TRBJ1-2, with 8 bases lining up with TRBD1. The V and J ends lost 3 bases and 7 bases, in that order; junction bases with no gene match: 7. The CDR3 runs 14 residues. Germline V CDR1 and CDR2: ENHRY, SYGVKD. CDR3 nucleotide sequence: TGTGCCATCAGTGACAGGGGGCCTGACAGTGGCTACACCTTC. Translated, it gives CAISDRGPDSGYTF.

This clonotype has only a few counts. CDR3 in DNA: TGTGCCAGTAGTATTGGGAAGAACCGTGTCAGCTCCTATAATTCACCCCTCCACTTT. Its translation is CASSIGKNRVSSYNSPLHF. The rearrangement uses TRBV19 and TRBJ1-6; no clear D. Germline CDR1 reads LNHDA; CDR2 reads SQIVND (reference sequence). Trimming left V 3 bases short and J 0 bases short, with 18 bases between. CDR3 size: 19 residues.

This clonotype was counted only a few times. V is TRBV3-1 and J is TRBJ2-2; D is undetermined. The V end was cut by 0 bases, the J end by 7 bases, with 12 bases between. CDR3 length: 15 amino acids. Germline V gene lookup returns CDR1 LGHDT and CDR2 YNNKEL (reference sequence). CDR3: CASSQDNSADGELFF. CDR3 bases: TGTGCCAGCAGCCAAGATAATTCGGCGGACGGGGAGCTGTTTTTT.

J is TRBJ2-7 and V is TRBV30; no firm D call. Trimming took 0 bases from V and 4 from J, leaving 10 bases between them. The CDR3 has 13 residues. Germline V gene lookup returns CDR1 GTSNPN and CDR2 SVGIG (reference sequence). This chain's CDR3 is CAWSVGLGYEQYF. CDR3 nucleotide sequence: TGTGCCTGGAGTGTCGGTCTGGGGTACGAGCAGTACTTC.